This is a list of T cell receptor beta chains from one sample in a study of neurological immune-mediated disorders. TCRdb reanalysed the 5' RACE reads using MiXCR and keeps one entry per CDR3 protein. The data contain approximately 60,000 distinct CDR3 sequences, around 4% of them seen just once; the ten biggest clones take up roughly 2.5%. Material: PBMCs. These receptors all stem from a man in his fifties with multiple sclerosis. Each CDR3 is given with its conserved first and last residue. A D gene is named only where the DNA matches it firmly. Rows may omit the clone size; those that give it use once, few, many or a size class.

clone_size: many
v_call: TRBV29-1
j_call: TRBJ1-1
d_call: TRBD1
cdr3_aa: CSVADRANTEAFF
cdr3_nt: TGCAGCGTCGCCGACAGGGCGAACACTGAAGCTTTCTTT

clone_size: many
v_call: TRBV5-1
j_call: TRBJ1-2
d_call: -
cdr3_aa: CASSPKVFLNYGYTF
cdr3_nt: TGCGCCAGCAGCCCAAAGGTATTCCTTAACTATGGCTACACCTTC

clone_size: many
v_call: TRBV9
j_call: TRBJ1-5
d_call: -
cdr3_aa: CASSVGVGNQPQHF
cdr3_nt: TGTGCCAGCAGCGTAGGTGTCGGGAATCAGCCCCAGCATTTT

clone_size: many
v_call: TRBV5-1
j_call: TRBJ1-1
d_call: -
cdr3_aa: CASSQGTWQGRAFF
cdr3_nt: TGCGCCAGCAGCCAGGGAACGTGGCAGGGGCGAGCTTTCTTT

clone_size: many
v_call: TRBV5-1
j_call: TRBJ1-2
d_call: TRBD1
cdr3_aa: CASKTTGNYGYTF
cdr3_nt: TGCGCCAGCAAGACGACAGGGAACTATGGCTACACCTTC

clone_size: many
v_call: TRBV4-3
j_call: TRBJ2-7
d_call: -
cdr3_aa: CASSQDFDVGDEQYF
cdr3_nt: TGCGCCAGCAGCCAAGATTTTGACGTGGGCGACGAGCAGTACTTC

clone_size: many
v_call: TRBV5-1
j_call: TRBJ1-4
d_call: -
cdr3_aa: CASSLGAGNEKLFF
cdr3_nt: TGCGCCAGCAGCTTGGGAGCAGGGAATGAAAAACTGTTTTTT

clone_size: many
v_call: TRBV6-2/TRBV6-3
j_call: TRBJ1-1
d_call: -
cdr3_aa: CASSYSGGNTEAFF
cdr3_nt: TGTGCCAGCAGTTACTCGGGGGGGAACACTGAAGCTTTCTTT

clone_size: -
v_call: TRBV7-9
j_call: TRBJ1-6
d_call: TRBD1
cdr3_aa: CASGAGGNSPLNF
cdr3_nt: TGTGCCAGCGGGGCAGGGGGCAATTCACCCCTCAACTTT

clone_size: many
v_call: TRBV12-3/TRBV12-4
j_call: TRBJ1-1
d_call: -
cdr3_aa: CASRPQGKVTNTEAFF
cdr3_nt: TGTGCCAGCAGGCCGCAGGGGAAGGTAACGAACACTGAAGCTTTCTTT

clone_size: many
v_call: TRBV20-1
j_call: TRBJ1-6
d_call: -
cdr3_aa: CSASRTANSPLHF
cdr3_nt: TGCAGTGCTAGCCGGACGGCGAATTCACCCCTCCACTTT

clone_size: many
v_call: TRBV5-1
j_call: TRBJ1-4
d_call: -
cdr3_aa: CASSLGSVAGGEKLFF
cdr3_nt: TGCGCCAGCAGCTTGGGGTCCGTTGCAGGAGGTGAAAAACTGTTTTTT

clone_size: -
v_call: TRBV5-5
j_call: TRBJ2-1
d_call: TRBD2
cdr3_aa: CASSISSGGALNEQFF
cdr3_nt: TGTGCCAGCAGCATTTCTAGCGGGGGGGCGCTTAATGAGCAGTTCTTC

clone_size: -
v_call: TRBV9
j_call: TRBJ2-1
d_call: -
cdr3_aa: CASSVVSRCSHNEQFF
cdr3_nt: TGTGCCAGCAGCGTAGTCTCGCGGTGTAGCCACAATGAGCAGTTCTTC

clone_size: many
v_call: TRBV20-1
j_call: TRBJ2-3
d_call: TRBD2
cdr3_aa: CSARWGLAGGTDTQYF
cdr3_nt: TGCAGTGCTAGATGGGGACTAGCGGGGGGAACAGATACGCAGTATTTT

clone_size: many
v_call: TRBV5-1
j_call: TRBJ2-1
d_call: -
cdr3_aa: CASSGGGASYNEQFF
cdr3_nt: TGCGCCAGCAGCGGAGGGGGGGCCTCCTACAATGAGCAGTTCTTC